These 29 T cell receptor beta chains were all obtained from the same sample, sequenced in a study of blood T cells in healthy people across ages. A sample-barcoded 5' primer and a J-beta primer mix were used in a second PCR of roughly 6 to 11 cycles. From the 5' RACE reads, TCRdb called clonotypes with MiXCR, one entry per CDR3 protein. This sample yields hundreds of thousands of distinct CDR3 sequences, of which roughly 60% are seen a single time; approximately 21% belongs to the top ten. Material: blood. The receptor source for this set is a man aged 25-45 years in good health.

This clonotype was seen once. J is TRBJ2-5 and V is TRBV5-1, with a weak D call TRBD1 (6 bases). CDR3 length: 18 amino acids. The V end lost 1 base, the J end lost 11 bases, and 30 bases lay between the germline ends. Germline CDR1 is SGHRS and CDR2 is YFSETQ. The CDR3 DNA is TGCGCCAGCAGCTTGTTGGGGGCGCTTCCCCTGAGAGACAATGAGCAGTACTTC. Protein: CASSLLGALPLRDNEQYF.

This clonotype was observed a handful of times. V is TRBV29-1 and J is TRBJ1-2; TRBD1 matches at 9 bases. V lost 7 bases to trimming and J lost 8 bases; unmatched junction nucleotides: 5. CDR1 and CDR2 from the germline V gene are SQVTM and ANQGSEA. The CDR3 sequence is 11 residues long. The CDR3 is CSAGTGRGYTF. The CDR3 coding sequence is TGCAGCGCCGGGACAGGGCGCGGCTACACCTTC.

This clonotype was seen only a few times. The chain joins TRBV4-3 to TRBJ1-2; D gene uncertain. V lost 0 bases to trimming and J lost 7 bases, with 9 bases between them. This CDR3 has 13 amino acids. The germline gives CDR1 LGHNA, CDR2 YSLEER. The CDR3: CASSQEGRGGYTF. CDR3 DNA: TGCGCCAGCAGCCAAGAGGGCCGAGGTGGCTACACCTTC.

The V gene is TRBV7-9, the J gene TRBJ2-1; D is uncertain. The CDR3 covers 16 residues. Germline CDR1 and CDR2: SEHNR and FQNEAQ (reference sequence). Trimming removed 5 bases from V and 5 bases from J, with 19 bases in between. CDR3: CASSPRLRGANNEQFF. The CDR3 DNA follows: TGTGCCAGCAGCCCCAGACTTAGAGGAGCCAACAATGAGCAGTTCTTC.

This clonotype has only one observation. This sequence joins TRBV2 and TRBJ2-4; D is unresolved. The J call may be wrong; the DNA end is better matched by TRBJ2-7. The CDR3 is made up of 13 amino acids. The germline V gene encodes CDR1 SNHLY and CDR2 FYNNEI. The CDR3 here is CASSEGYTYEQYF. Written as DNA, the CDR3 is TGTGCCAGCAGTGAGGGCTATACCTACGAGCAGTACTTC.

The rearrangement joins TRBV7-2 to TRBJ2-1; D is possibly TRBD1 (6 bases). Trimming shortened V by 5 bases and J by 11 bases, and 16 bases separated the two germline ends. This CDR3 is 13 amino acids long. CDR1 and CDR2 (germline): SGHTA, FQGNSA. CDR3 sequence (DNA): TGTGCCAGCAGCCGGAAAGGGGGAGATAAGCAGTTCTTC. Translated, it gives CASSRKGGDKQFF.

This clonotype appeared a few times. This chain links TRBV30 with TRBJ2-5; 10 nucleotides agree with TRBD1. The V segment lost 8 bases and the J segment 4 bases; nucleotides outside the gene matches: 10. The CDR3 covers 14 residues. From germline, CDR1 is GTSNPN and CDR2 SVGIG (reference sequence). CDR3 amino acids: CAGDRGQGLETQYF. DNA of the CDR3: TGTGCCGGTGACAGGGGGCAGGGATTAGAGACCCAGTACTTC.

The sample holds many counts of this clonotype. This rearrangement joins TRBV18 to TRBJ2-6; D is unclear. The CDR3 has 14 amino acids. Germline CDR1 KGHSH, CDR2 LQKENI. V lost 9 bases to trimming and J lost 0 bases, with 9 bases between them. The DNA of the CDR3 is TGTGCCAGTTCCCCATTCTCTGGGGCCAACGTCCTGACTTTC. As protein: CASSPFSGANVLTF.

The sample holds a few counts of this clonotype. The rearrangement uses TRBV20-1 and TRBJ2-7; D is undetermined. Between the trimmed V and J ends, which lost 5 bases and 12 bases, there was a span of 14 bases. The CDR3 extends over 10 amino acids. Germline CDR1 reads DFQATT; CDR2 reads SNEGSKA (reference sequence). CDR3 amino acids: CSAYDALTYF. In DNA, the CDR3 is TGCAGTGCTTACGATGCTCTTACGTACTTC.

This chain joins TRBV29-1 and TRBJ2-3; D is uncertain. This CDR3 has 10 residues. The germline V and J ends were trimmed by 6 bases and 2 bases, with 3 bases remaining between them. Germline-derived CDR1 and CDR2 are SQVTM and ANQGSEA. The CDR3 sequence: CSVLTDTQYF. CDR3 DNA sequence: TGCAGCGTCCTCACAGATACGCAGTATTTT.

This clonotype appeared a few times. V and J are TRBV6-5 and TRBJ2-7; TRBD2 aligns across 7 bases. J was trimmed by 3 bases and V by 5 bases; bases with no gene match: 10. Germline lookup yields CDR1 MNHEY and CDR2 SVGAGI. CDR3 length equals 15 residues. CDR3 coding DNA: TGTGCCAGCAGTCCCGCGGGAGTTGCAGGCTACGAGCAGTACTTC. Translation gives CASSPAGVAGYEQYF.

The chain uses TRBV7-9 and TRBJ2-6, with D possibly being TRBD1 or TRBD2 (5 bases each). The CDR3 totals 17 residues. Trimming removed 6 bases from V and 0 bases from J, with 15 bases in between. The germline CDR1 and CDR2 sequences are SEHNR and FQNEAQ (reference sequence). This chain's CDR3 is CASRSGTDSSGANVLTF. The CDR3 DNA follows: TGTGCCAGCAGGTCCGGGACGGATAGCTCTGGGGCCAACGTCCTGACTTTC.

This clonotype has ten or more counts. The germline gene is not matched at one end of the junction; a read error may be the cause. The chain is built from TRBV5-1 and TRBJ2-5, with D unclear. Germline V gives CDR1 SGHRS, CDR2 YFSETQ. This CDR3 is built from 13 residues. This chain's CDR3 is CASSLGFQETQYF. The DNA of the CDR3 is TGTGCCAGCTCCCTGGGATTCCAAGAGACCCAGTACTTC.

The genes are TRBV21-1 and TRBJ2-6; TRBD1 is the table's D call and was not checked against the DNA. TRBV21-1 is shown as a pseudogene. This CDR3 has 19 residues. CDR3 coding DNA: TGTGCCAGCAGCAAAGCGCTTTGGGAGGGGGCCGGAGGGGCCAACGTCCTGACTTTC. Amino acids: CASSKALWEGAGGANVLTF.

This clonotype was observed a handful of times. CDR3 loop: CASSPTGALNNYGYTF. The CDR3 nucleotides read TGTGCCAGCAGCCCAACAGGGGCCCTTAATAACTATGGCTACACCTTC. This chain joins TRBV7-9 and TRBJ1-2, with 7 bases that match TRBD1. CDR1 and CDR2 from the germline V gene are SEHNR and FQNEAQ (reference sequence). The CDR3 totals 16 residues. J gave up 1 base and V 5 bases, and 10 bases lay outside the gene matches.

V is TRBV15 and J is TRBJ2-7; D may be TRBD1 (5 bases). The V end lost 0 bases, the J end lost 7 bases, and 19 bases lay between the germline ends. The CDR3 is made up of 16 amino acids. CDR1 and CDR2 from the germline V gene are LNHNV and YYDKDF (reference sequence). The CDR3 DNA is TGTGCCACCAGCAGAGATCGACAGCTAGGATTGAATGAGCAGTACTTC. Its protein is CATSRDRQLGLNEQYF.

Worth noting for this clonotype: At one end the junction does not follow the germline gene, possibly because of a read error. The chain couples TRBV12-3 or TRBV12-4 to TRBJ2-5, with D hard to call. This CDR3 is 14 amino acids long. CDR3 sequence (DNA): TGTGCCAGCAGTCTCCGCCATCACCAAGGGACCCAGTACTTC. Translated, it gives CASSLRHHQGTQYF.

V is TRBV20-1 and J is TRBJ2-7; 10 nucleotides align to TRBD2. In germline, CDR1 is DFQATT, CDR2 SNEGSKA (reference sequence). With 3 bases clipped from V and 3 bases from J, the junction kept 5 bases outside the gene matches. The length of the CDR3 is 14 residues. The CDR3 nucleotides read TGCAGTGCTAGTCCTAGCGGGAGAAACTACGAGCAGTACTTC. Amino acids: CSASPSGRNYEQYF.

The chain combines TRBV3-1 with TRBJ2-5; D ambiguous. Trimming left V 0 bases short and J 2 bases short, with 4 bases between. Germline CDR1 is LGHDT and CDR2 is YNNKEL (reference sequence). The CDR3 loop spans 13 amino acids. CDR3: CASSQERQETQYF. The CDR3 DNA sequence: TGTGCCAGCAGCCAAGAACGTCAAGAGACCCAGTACTTC.

This clonotype was seen a few times. V gene TRBV28 combines with J gene TRBJ2-5; possibly TRBD1 or TRBD2 for D (5 bases each). Germline-derived CDR1 and CDR2 are MDHEN and SYDVKM. This CDR3 is built from 16 residues. V was trimmed by 6 bases and J by 2 bases, leaving 19 bases between them. The CDR3 DNA sequence: TGTGCCAGCAGCCCAAAATGGGGGACCCTTCAAGAGACCCAGTACTTC. Its translation is CASSPKWGTLQETQYF.

The CDR3 protein is CASSFATNEKLFF. The CDR3 DNA reads TGTGCCAGCAGCTTTGCAACTAATGAAAAACTGTTTTTT. The J gene is TRBJ1-4, the V gene TRBV7-8; D is unresolved. This CDR3 has 13 amino acids. The V and J ends lost 3 bases and 0 bases respectively, with 2 bases between them. The germline V gene encodes CDR1 SGHVS and CDR2 FQNEAQ. Based on the CDR3 plus reference TRBV7-8 and TRBJ1-4, the full variable domain is GAGVSQSPRYKVAKRGQDVALRCDPISGHVSLFWYQQALGQGPEFLTYFQNEAQLDKSGLPSDRFFAERPEGSVSTLKIQRTQQEDSAVYLCASSFATNEKLFFGSGTQLSVL.

The sample holds a few counts of this clonotype. CDR3 protein: CSARDIIDYEQYF. In DNA form, the CDR3 reads TGCAGTGCTAGAGATATAATAGACTACGAGCAGTACTTC. The V and J genes are TRBV20-1 and TRBJ2-7; D is unresolved. Germline V CDR1 and CDR2: DFQATT, SNEGSKA (reference sequence). This CDR3 region has 13 residues. The V gene lost 0 bases and the J gene lost 3 bases, with 9 bases spanning the gap.

The V and J genes are TRBV4-1 and TRBJ1-5, with TRBD1 as a possible D gene (6 bases). Trimming shortened V by 1 base and J by 2 bases, and 18 bases separated the two germline ends. This CDR3 comprises 18 residues. Germline lookup yields CDR1 MGHRA and CDR2 YSYEKL. Here the CDR3 reads CASSQGSAGAAGNQPQHF. The CDR3 DNA is TGCGCCAGCAGCCAAGGATCGGCAGGGGCAGCTGGCAATCAGCCCCAGCATTTT.

V gene TRBV7-2 combines with J gene TRBJ2-1, with D maybe TRBD2 (6 bases). The CDR3 runs to 14 residues. Looked up from germline, CDR1 is SGHTA and CDR2 is FQGNSA. V dropped 2 bases and J dropped 8 bases, with 13 bases sitting between them. The CDR3 coding sequence is TGTGCCAGCAGCTTAAGGTCCGGCGGGGATGAGCAGTTCTTC. Protein: CASSLRSGGDEQFF.

This clonotype was recorded a few times. The chain combines TRBV7-2 with TRBJ2-4; 7 positions agree with TRBD1. TRBJ2-7 matches the DNA end more closely, so the J call is doubtful. The CDR3 contains 14 residues. Germline-derived CDR1 and CDR2 are SGHTA and FQGNSA. The CDR3 DNA sequence: TGTGCCAGCAGCCCCGACAGGGCAAACTACGAGCAGTACTTC. Protein sequence: CASSPDRANYEQYF.

Only a few counts were recorded for this clonotype. In DNA form, the CDR3 reads TGCAGTGCTAGTGTGACGCGGGGAGGGTTCTACGAGCAGTACTTC. Its protein product is CSASVTRGGFYEQYF. The chain uses TRBV20-1 and TRBJ2-7; 7 bases map to TRBD2. Germline V gene data show CDR1 as DFQATT and CDR2 as SNEGSKA (reference sequence). The CDR3 extends over 15 amino acids. V was pared by 3 bases and J by 3 bases, with 11 bases of the junction left unmatched.

The chain links TRBV20-1 to TRBJ2-5, with 13 bases matching TRBD2. Judging by the DNA end, TRBJ2-7 fits better; the J call may be wrong. This CDR3 spans 15 amino acids. Germline CDR1 is DFQATT and CDR2 is SNEGSKA (reference sequence). CDR3 DNA sequence: TGCAGTGCTAGAACCGGGACTAGCGGGAAGGACGAGCAGTACTTC. Translation: CSARTGTSGKDEQYF.

The genes are TRBV19 and TRBJ2-6, with 10 positions matching TRBD2. CDR3 length equals 19 residues. CDR1 LNHDA and CDR2 SQIVND come from the germline V gene (reference sequence). Germline trimming cut 3 bases from V and 0 bases from J; bases unmatched to any gene: 8. The CDR3 DNA sequence: TGTGCCAGTAGTATCGGTTACCTAGCGGGAGACTCTGGGGCCAACGTCCTGACTTTC. This encodes CASSIGYLAGDSGANVLTF.

The chain has TRBV12-3 or TRBV12-4 and TRBJ2-1; 7 bases match TRBD1. The CDR3 contains 14 residues. Losses at the gene ends were 5 bases for V and 5 bases for J; bases not matched to a gene: 6. The CDR3 here is CASSETGFDNEQFF. CDR3 coding DNA: TGTGCCAGCAGTGAGACAGGGTTCGACAATGAGCAGTTCTTC.